This is a list of T cell receptor beta chains from one sample in a study of shared clonotypes between healthy human individuals. The repertoire was sequenced with immunoSEQ multiplex PCR; TCRdb's copy has only in-frame clones and lacks some. The sample carries under 1,100,000 clones, approximately 70% recorded once. The sequenced sample consisted of memory CD4+ T cells sorted from blood. These receptors all stem from a man aged 18 to 30 in good health. Each CDR3 is given with its conserved first and last residue. A D gene is named only where the DNA matches it firmly. Expanded clones get a size class; other rows say once, few or many, or leave the size out.

clone size: once; D gene: NA; V gene: TRBV5-6; J gene: TRBJ1-3; CDR3 protein: CASSVDRGAPSPIYF; CDR3 DNA: TGTGCCAGCAGCGTAGACAGAGGAGCCCCAAGTCCCATATATTTT
clone size: NA; D gene: NA; V gene: TRBV29-1; J gene: TRBJ1-2; CDR3 protein: CSVVRGSYGYTF; CDR3 DNA: TGCAGCGTTGTAAGGGGATCCTATGGCTACACCTTC
clone size: NA; D gene: TRBD2; V gene: TRBV9; J gene: TRBJ2-1; CDR3 protein: CASSAYSGIYNEQFF; CDR3 DNA: TGTGCCAGCAGCGCTTATAGCGGGATCTACAATGAGCAGTTCTTC
clone size: NA; D gene: NA; V gene: TRBV7-8; J gene: TRBJ2-3; CDR3 protein: CASSLVGLPRGDTQYF; CDR3 DNA: TGTGCCAGCAGCTTGGTTGGACTGCCAAGGGGAGATACGCAGTATTTT
clone size: many; D gene: NA; V gene: TRBV6-5; J gene: TRBJ1-5; CDR3 protein: CASSSSNSNQPQHF; CDR3 DNA: TGTGCCAGCAGTTCCAGTAATAGCAATCAGCCCCAGCATTTT
clone size: NA; D gene: TRBD1; V gene: TRBV7-2; J gene: TRBJ2-3; CDR3 protein: CASSPNPTGGADTQYF; CDR3 DNA: TGTGCCAGCAGCCCAAACCCGACAGGGGGAGCAGATACGCAGTATTTT
clone size: NA; D gene: TRBD1; V gene: TRBV18; J gene: TRBJ2-7; CDR3 protein: CASSPRQGSEQYF; CDR3 DNA: TGTGCCAGCTCACCACGACAGGGGTCCGAGCAGTACTTC
clone size: NA; D gene: TRBD2; V gene: TRBV5-1; J gene: TRBJ2-1; CDR3 protein: CASSLRGAYNEQFF; CDR3 DNA: TGCGCCAGCAGCCTGCGGGGGGCCTACAATGAGCAGTTCTTC
clone size: NA; D gene: NA; V gene: TRBV20-1; J gene: TRBJ2-1; CDR3 protein: CSAEEYNEQFF; CDR3 DNA: TGCAGTGCCGAGGAGTACAATGAGCAGTTCTTC
clone size: NA; D gene: TRBD1; V gene: TRBV30; J gene: TRBJ2-2; CDR3 protein: CAWSLDRVWNTGELFF; CDR3 DNA: TGTGCCTGGAGCCTAGACAGGGTTTGGAACACCGGGGAGCTGTTTTTT
clone size: NA; D gene: NA; V gene: TRBV30; J gene: TRBJ1-2; CDR3 protein: CAWSVPTGRGYTF; CDR3 DNA: TGTGCCTGGAGTGTACCTACAGGGAGAGGCTACACCTTC
clone size: NA; D gene: NA; V gene: TRBV7-2; J gene: TRBJ1-4; CDR3 protein: CASSLGTNEKLFF; CDR3 DNA: TGTGCCAGCAGCTTAGGAACTAATGAAAAACTGTTTTTT
clone size: NA; D gene: TRBD1; V gene: TRBV6-5; J gene: TRBJ1-3; CDR3 protein: CASRPDRDYTIYF; CDR3 DNA: TGTGCCAGCAGGCCCGACAGGGATTACACCATATATTTT
clone size: NA; D gene: NA; V gene: TRBV4-1; J gene: TRBJ2-4; CDR3 protein: CASSQDLPGVGYIQYF; CDR3 DNA: TGCGCCAGCAGCCAAGATCTCCCCGGGGTAGGGTACATTCAGTACTTC
clone size: NA; D gene: TRBD2; V gene: TRBV4-1; J gene: TRBJ2-1; CDR3 protein: CASSQTSESYNEQFF; CDR3 DNA: TGCGCCAGCAGCCAAACTAGCGAGTCCTACAATGAGCAGTTCTTC
clone size: NA; D gene: NA; V gene: TRBV5-1; J gene: TRBJ1-1; CDR3 protein: CASSLVTGRRIPEAFF; CDR3 DNA: TGCGCCAGCAGCTTGGTGACTGGACGACGGATCCCTGAAGCTTTCTTT
clone size: NA; D gene: TRBD2; V gene: TRBV10-1; J gene: TRBJ2-5; CDR3 protein: CASSASSGGLEKTQYF; CDR3 DNA: TGCGCCAGCAGTGCGAGTAGCGGGGGTTTGGAGAAGACCCAGTACTTC
clone size: NA; D gene: NA; V gene: TRBV7-2; J gene: TRBJ2-3; CDR3 protein: CASSSTGRGATDTQYF; CDR3 DNA: TGTGCCAGCAGCTCCACAGGACGCGGAGCCACAGATACGCAGTATTTT
clone size: once; D gene: NA; V gene: TRBV6-6; J gene: TRBJ1-3; CDR3 protein: CASRGDSGNTIYF; CDR3 DNA: TGTGCCAGCAGGGGGGACTCTGGAAACACCATATATTTT
clone size: NA; D gene: TRBD1; V gene: TRBV28; J gene: TRBJ1-1; CDR3 protein: CASSGRGTGGREAFF; CDR3 DNA: TGTGCCAGCAGTGGACGCGGGACAGGGGGACGGGAAGCTTTCTTT
clone size: NA; D gene: NA; V gene: TRBV19; J gene: TRBJ2-6; CDR3 protein: CASSIPSRGANVLTF; CDR3 DNA: TGTGCCAGTAGTATCCCCAGTAGGGGGGCCAACGTCCTGACTTTC
clone size: NA; D gene: NA; V gene: TRBV6-1; J gene: TRBJ2-7; CDR3 protein: CASSYRYEQYF; CDR3 DNA: TGTGCCAGCAGTTATAGGTACGAGCAGTACTTC
clone size: NA; D gene: NA; V gene: TRBV28; J gene: TRBJ2-7; CDR3 protein: CASTRLEEDSYEQYF; CDR3 DNA: TGTGCCAGCACCCGTCTAGAGGAGGACTCCTACGAGCAGTACTTC
clone size: NA; D gene: TRBD1; V gene: TRBV27; J gene: TRBJ1-5; CDR3 protein: CASRPGQGEGQPQHF; CDR3 DNA: TGTGCCAGCAGACCGGGACAGGGGGAGGGGCAGCCCCAGCATTTT
clone size: NA; D gene: NA; V gene: TRBV5-4; J gene: TRBJ1-1; CDR3 protein: CASSLSQNTEAFF; CDR3 DNA: TGTGCCAGCAGCTTGTCCCAGAACACTGAAGCTTTCTTT